Sequencing of this TCR beta chain was carried out in a study of cytomegalovirus exposure and HLA in healthy donors. The study's findings and limits: Reports showed the classifier diagnosing cytomegalovirus status with high specificity and sensitivity.

V shed 1 base and J shed 4 bases, with 10 bases lying between them. Germline values: CDR1 SNHLY, CDR2 FYNNEI. This CDR3 is 14 amino acids long. Of note for this clone: Antigen unknown.

With 60 Vbeta and 13 Jbeta primers, the PCR was carried out. The assay was immunoSEQ multiplex PCR, and TCRdb's table has in-frame clones only and misses some. The sample contains fewer than 200,000 clones, more than 70% of which appear only once. The sequenced material came from PBMCs. The chain recombines TRBV2 with TRBJ1-1; TRBD1 might be the D (5 bases). The receptor comes from a man aged 60-69 years in good health and CMV-seronegative. CDR3 sequence: CASSEGLGGTEAFF. The CDR3 DNA follows: TGTGCCAGCAGTGAAGGGTTGGGGGGCACTGAAGCTTTCTTT.